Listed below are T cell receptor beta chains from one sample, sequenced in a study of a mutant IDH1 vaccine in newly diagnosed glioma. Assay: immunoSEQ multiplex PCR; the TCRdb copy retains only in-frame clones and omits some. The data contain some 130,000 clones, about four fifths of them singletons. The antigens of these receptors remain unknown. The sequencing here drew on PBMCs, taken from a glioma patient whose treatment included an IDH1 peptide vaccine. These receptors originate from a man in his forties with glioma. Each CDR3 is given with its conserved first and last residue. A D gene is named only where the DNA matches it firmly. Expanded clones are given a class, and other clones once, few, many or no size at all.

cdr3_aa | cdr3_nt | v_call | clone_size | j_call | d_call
CASSLTGGKQFF | TGTGCCAGCAGTCTCACAGGGGGAAAGCAGTTCTTC | TRBV28 | once | TRBJ2-1 | TRBD1
CASSITRTGSNQPQHF | TGTGCCAGTAGTATCACACGGACTGGGAGCAATCAGCCCCAGCATTTT | TRBV19 | few | TRBJ1-5 | NA
CASSYGRGTTDTQYF | TGTGCCAGCAGTTACGGTAGGGGGACCACAGATACGCAGTATTTT | TRBV6-5 | NA | TRBJ2-3 | NA
CASSLTGTANYGYTF | TGTGCCAGCAGCTTAACCGGGACAGCCAACTATGGCTACACCTTC | TRBV5-4 | NA | TRBJ1-2 | TRBD1
CASGAGDNTDTQYF | TGTGCCAGCGGAGCGGGGGACAACACAGATACGCAGTATTTT | TRBV5-4 | few | TRBJ2-3 | TRBD2
CASSQGPRTSGRVAYNEQFF | TGCGCCAGCAGCCAAGGTCCTCGGACTAGCGGGAGGGTCGCCTACAATGAGCAGTTCTTC | TRBV4-1 | NA | TRBJ2-1 | TRBD2
CAISERVPRGQGAVEQYF | TGTGCCATCAGTGAGAGGGTCCCTAGGGGACAGGGGGCAGTCGAGCAGTACTTC | TRBV10-3 | NA | TRBJ2-7 | TRBD1
CASSLDRGGYGYTF | TGTGCCAGCAGCTTAGACCGAGGAGGCTATGGCTACACCTTC | TRBV7-2 | NA | TRBJ1-2 | NA
CASSLGLRPHGYTF | TGTGCCAGCAGCTTAGGGCTCAGGCCCCATGGCTACACCTTC | TRBV7-2 | once | TRBJ1-2 | NA
CASSESVNTEAFF | TGTGCCAGCAGTGAATCGGTGAACACTGAAGCTTTCTTT | TRBV6-1 | few | TRBJ1-1 | NA
CASSPRGGAHEQYF | TGTGCCAGCAGTCCCCGAGGGGGGGCCCACGAGCAGTACTTC | TRBV27 | NA | TRBJ2-7 | NA
CASSLMGQDQETQYF | TGTGCCAGCAGCTTAATGGGACAGGACCAAGAGACCCAGTACTTC | TRBV7-2 | NA | TRBJ2-5 | TRBD1
CASSPGVGTEAFF | TGTGCCAGCAGTCCAGGGGTCGGTACTGAAGCTTTCTTT | TRBV2 | NA | TRBJ1-1 | NA
CAWSVLGQRGGLETQYF | TGTGCCTGGAGTGTCTTGGGGCAGCGGGGGGGACTGGAGACCCAGTACTTC | TRBV30 | once | TRBJ2-5 | TRBD2
CASSYSIRGLRGYTF | TGTGCCAGCAGTTACTCGATACGGGGGTTGCGTGGCTACACCTTC | TRBV6-5 | few | TRBJ1-2 | NA
CASSPDPYEQYF | TGTGCCAGCAGCCCTGACCCCTACGAGCAGTACTTC | TRBV5-5 | NA | TRBJ2-7 | NA
CSAQGGTGGRGYTF | TGCAGCGCCCAGGGAGGGACAGGCGGACGGGGCTACACCTTC | TRBV29-1 | NA | TRBJ1-2 | TRBD1
CASSLVGTSGSPGELFF | TGCGCCAGCAGCTTGGTGGGGACTAGCGGGAGCCCCGGGGAGCTGTTTTTT | TRBV5-1 | NA | TRBJ2-2 | TRBD2
CASSLVLALDTQYF | TGTGCCAGCAGCTTAGTGCTAGCACTAGATACGCAGTATTTT | TRBV11-2 | few | TRBJ2-3 | NA
CASSILGSEPLHF | TGTGCCAGTAGTATCTTAGGCAGCGAACCCCTCCACTTT | TRBV19 | NA | TRBJ1-6 | NA
CASSSLPVSSSYNEQFF | TGTGCCAGCTCATCCCTGCCGGTCTCAAGCTCCTACAATGAGCAGTTCTTC | TRBV18 | few | TRBJ2-1 | NA
CASSFVTAYEQYF | TGTGCCAGCAGCTTCGTCACCGCCTACGAGCAGTACTTC | TRBV7-2 | once | TRBJ2-7 | NA
CACSLAGSGELFF | TGTGCCTGCTCTCTAGCGGGAAGCGGGGAGCTGTTTTTT | TRBV30 | NA | TRBJ2-2 | TRBD2
CSARAGSTQYF | TGCAGTGCTAGAGCAGGGAGTACGCAGTATTTT | TRBV20-1 | NA | TRBJ2-3 | NA
CASRITSDKNIQYF | TGTGCCAGCAGGATTACCTCGGACAAAAACATTCAGTACTTC | TRBV7-2 | NA | TRBJ2-4 | NA
CASSGQAGGHQPQHF | TGTGCCAGCAGCGGACAGGCAGGAGGACATCAGCCCCAGCATTTT | TRBV7-2 | NA | TRBJ1-5 | TRBD1